This T cell receptor (beta chain) was obtained from a study of cytomegalovirus exposure and HLA in healthy donors. Findings of the study overall: Most observed TCR sequences were rare, whereas some public TCRs were detected in many donors. Among TCR beta chains of equal frequency, HLA-associated ones were more clonally expanded in a later analysis.

As regards this clone: Its antigen is unknown.

Germline values: CDR1 MNHNS, CDR2 SASEGT. The CDR3 spans 15 residues. Trimming cost V 8 bases and J 2 bases, with 16 bases left between them. In the PCR, 60 Vbeta and 13 Jbeta primers were used. The protocol was immunoSEQ multiplex PCR, while the TCRdb copy is restricted to in-frame clones and leaves out a portion. The sample has about 200,000 clones, 82% seen once; the top ten hold about 0.1%. Sequenced: PBMCs. The origin of this receptor is a boy aged 2-9 years in good health and CMV-seronegative. V gene TRBV6-1 combines with J gene TRBJ1-5; the D is unclear. The CDR3 protein is CASPRHHGGNQPQHF. The CDR3 DNA is TGTGCCAGCCCCCGACATCACGGGGGCAATCAGCCCCAGCATTTT.